Following are 26 T cell receptor beta chains from one sample sequenced in a study of response to subunit inactivated influenza vaccine. MiXCR was run by TCRdb on the RT-PCR reads, yielding one entry per CDR3 protein. The repertoire consists of about 700,000 distinct CDR3 sequences, with more than 11% occurring once and the leading ten covering less than 7%. Sequencing used PBMCs from blood, obtained less than 15 days before vaccination. The receptors were sampled from a man aged 45-60 years who received an inactivated influenza vaccine.

This clonotype was seen many times. The chain carries TRBV28 and TRBJ2-1; D possibly corresponds to TRBD2 (5 bases). Germline V gene sequence: CDR1 MDHEN, CDR2 SYDVKM. V was clipped by 2 bases and J by 10 bases, with 12 bases between them. The CDR3 is 13 amino acids. This CDR3 is CASSLLRVGEQFF. The CDR3 DNA reads as TGTGCCAGCAGTTTACTGAGGGTCGGGGAGCAGTTCTTC.

With respect to this clonotype: Sequence at one end of the junction differs from germline and may be a read error. The V gene is TRBV7-9, the J gene TRBJ2-1, with 9 bases that match TRBD2. Germline V gene data show CDR1 as SEHNR and CDR2 as FQNEAQ (reference sequence). The CDR3 spans 17 residues. CDR3 sequence: CAISPGLAGTPYNEQFF. The CDR3 DNA reads as TGTGCCATCAGCCCCGGGCTAGCGGGAACACCTTACAATGAGCAGTTCTTC.

The rearrangement links TRBV9 to TRBJ2-1; the D is unclear. Per germline, CDR1 SGDLS and CDR2 YYNGEE. The V gene lost 0 bases and the J gene lost 7 bases, with 11 bases spanning the gap. The CDR3 consists of 14 residues. The CDR3 sequence: CASSVASLGNEQFF. CDR3 bases: TGTGCCAGCAGCGTAGCTTCCTTGGGGAATGAGCAGTTCTTC.

The chain carries TRBV4-2 and TRBJ1-1; tentative D call: TRBD1 (5 bases). Germline V gene lookup returns CDR1 LGHNA and CDR2 YNFKEQ. V lost 0 bases and J lost 5, with 16 bases in between. The CDR3 has 16 residues. The CDR3 here is CASSQDLRGGRTEAFF. The CDR3, as DNA: TGTGCCAGCAGCCAAGATTTACGGGGCGGTAGGACTGAAGCTTTCTTT.

This clonotype was seen only a few times. This chain connects TRBV4-2 to TRBJ1-3; D unclear. The V and J ends lost 4 bases and 0 bases respectively, with 10 bases between them. CDR1 is LGHNA, CDR2 YNFKEQ, per germline. The CDR3 runs to 15 residues. CDR3 amino acids: CASSPPTISGNTIYF. The CDR3 nucleotides are TGTGCCAGCAGCCCCCCCACAATCTCTGGAAACACCATATATTTT.

This chain joins TRBV24-1 and TRBJ2-2, with 10 bases that match TRBD1. CDR3 length: 14 residues. Per germline, CDR1 KGHDR and CDR2 SFDVKD. Trimming cost V 7 bases and J 6 bases; bases outside gene matches: 4. The CDR3 sequence: CATRAGTGAGELFF. Written as DNA, the CDR3 is TGTGCCACCAGAGCCGGGACAGGGGCCGGGGAGCTGTTTTTT.

In this sample, this clonotype turned up a few times. The rearrangement links TRBV9 to TRBJ1-1, with a possible D match to TRBD1 (5 bases). With 3 bases removed from V and 1 base from J, the gap between germline ends came to 10 bases. CDR1 is SGDLS, CDR2 YYNGEE, per germline. The CDR3 contains 14 residues. In DNA, the CDR3 is TGTGCCAGCAGCGGCACTACAGGGAACACTGAAGCTTTCTTT. Translating gives CASSGTTGNTEAFF. Full variable domain (remainder filled in from reference TRBV9 and TRBJ1-1): DSGVTQTPKHLITATGQRVTLRCSPRSGDLSVYWYQQSLDQGLQFLIQYYNGEERAKGNILERFSAQQFPDLHSELNLSSLELGDSALYFCASSGTTGNTEAFFGQGTRLTVV.

V usage is TRBV12-3 or TRBV12-4 and J usage is TRBJ1-2, with D maybe TRBD1 (6 bases). CDR3 length: 14 residues. V was shortened by 7 bases and J by 3 bases, with 15 bases between the two germline ends. Here the CDR3 reads CASKTGRGDYGYTF. The CDR3 nucleotides read TGTGCCAGCAAAACAGGGAGAGGGGACTATGGCTACACCTTC.

The chain employs TRBV6-5 and TRBJ2-1; 8 positions agree with TRBD2. The CDR3 covers 15 residues. The germline gives CDR1 MNHEY, CDR2 SVGAGI. The junction had 10 bases not matched to a gene; V was cut back by 4 bases and J by 8 bases. The CDR3: CASSSTGGPSDEQFF. In DNA form, the CDR3 reads TGTGCCAGCAGTTCTACGGGAGGGCCCAGCGATGAGCAGTTCTTC.

The chain has TRBV6-2 or TRBV6-3 and TRBJ2-3, with D perhaps given as TRBD1 or TRBD2 (5 bases each). Germline CDR1 and CDR2: MNHEY and SVGEGT. This CDR3 has 16 amino acids. Trimming stripped 5 bases from V and 6 bases from J, with 21 bases between. The CDR3 reads CASSHLPPGTSDTQYF. The CDR3 DNA follows: TGTGCCAGCAGTCACCTCCCCCCTGGGACCTCGGATACGCAGTATTTT.

This clonotype was detected a few times. The rearrangement uses TRBV20-1 and TRBJ2-5, with 7 nucleotides matching TRBD1. The germline CDR1 and CDR2 sequences are DFQATT and SNEGSKA (reference sequence). V lost 6 bases, J lost 5 bases, and 6 bases stayed unmatched. CDR3 size: 12 residues. The CDR3 region is CSAQTGIETQYF. The DNA of the CDR3 is TGCAGTGCCCAGACAGGGATCGAGACCCAGTACTTC.

This clonotype was detected a few times. This sequence joins TRBV7-2 and TRBJ2-7; perhaps TRBD2 as D (7 bases). Trimming removed 9 bases at V and 0 bases at J, with 12 bases between. Per the germline V gene, CDR1 is SGHTA and CDR2 is FQGNSA. The CDR3 totals 13 residues. This chain's CDR3 is CASGGADSYEQYF. The DNA of the CDR3 is TGTGCCAGTGGGGGGGCCGACTCCTACGAGCAGTACTTC.

The V and J genes are TRBV2 and TRBJ2-1; TRBD2 aligns across 13 bases. This CDR3 region has 14 residues. Looked up from germline, CDR1 is SNHLY and CDR2 is FYNNEI. V gave up 8 bases and J gave up 12 bases; unmatched junction bases: 10. The CDR3, as DNA: TGTGCCAGCGGGGGACTAGCGGGGCCTCTTTGGCAGTTCTTC. Protein sequence: CASGGLAGPLWQFF.

The J gene is TRBJ2-7, the V gene TRBV7-2, with D tentatively TRBD2 (6 bases). The CDR3 is 13 amino acids. CDR1 is SGHTA, CDR2 FQGNSA, per germline. Trimming stripped 2 bases from V and 5 bases from J, with 10 bases between. DNA of the CDR3: TGTGCCAGCAGCTTAAGGAGGGAACACGAGCAGTACTTC. This encodes CASSLRREHEQYF.

This clonotype occurred many times. The J gene is TRBJ1-1, the V gene TRBV5-6; tentatively, D is TRBD1 (5 bases). Trimming pared 4 bases from V and 8 bases from J, leaving 9 bases between. In germline, CDR1 is SGHDT, CDR2 YYEEEE. The CDR3 totals 11 residues. CDR3 sequence: CASSLSGEAFF. The CDR3 bases are TGTGCCAGCAGCCTCTCAGGGGAAGCTTTCTTT.

This sequence joins TRBV29-1 and TRBJ1-2; maybe TRBD1 (5 bases). The CDR3 loop spans 16 amino acids. Looked up from germline, CDR1 is SQVTM and CDR2 is ANQGSEA. V lost 7 bases, J lost 1 base, and 22 bases lay in between. This CDR3 is CSAGVGRTLYNYGYTF. CDR3 nucleotide sequence: TGCAGCGCGGGGGTTGGTAGGACACTCTATAACTATGGCTACACCTTC.

The genes are TRBV28 and TRBJ2-7; 8 positions match TRBD1. V trimming: 1 base; J trimming: 7 bases; junction bases outside the gene matches: 9. The CDR3 consists of 15 residues. Germline CDR1 reads MDHEN; CDR2 reads SYDVKM. The CDR3 loop is CASSLYRTGSFEQYF. The CDR3 coding sequence is TGTGCCAGCAGTTTATATCGGACAGGGAGCTTTGAGCAGTACTTC.

The chain carries TRBV12-5 and TRBJ1-1; D unclear. The CDR3 length is 11 residues. Looked up from germline, CDR1 is LGHNT and CDR2 is FRNRAP. The V and J ends lost 4 bases and 5 bases respectively, with 5 bases between them. CDR3 in amino acids: CASGSGTEAFF. In nucleotides, the CDR3 is TGTGCTAGTGGTTCGGGAACTGAAGCTTTCTTT.

V gene TRBV12-3 or TRBV12-4 combines with J gene TRBJ1-1, with D possibly TRBD1 on 5 matching bases. V was pared by 7 bases and J by 0 bases, with 15 bases between. CDR3 length: 15 residues. CDR3 loop: CASTTPGLMNTEAFF. The CDR3 DNA is TGTGCCAGCACTACCCCGGGACTGATGAACACTGAAGCTTTCTTT.

This clonotype was seen only a few times. The chain uses TRBV27 and TRBJ1-6; 8 bases map to TRBD1. The CDR3 is 17 residues long. Germline CDR1 reads MNHEY; CDR2 reads SMNVEV (reference sequence). V was clipped by 7 bases and J by 13 bases; unmatched bases: 21. The CDR3 DNA reads TGTGCCAGCACAGTTTCGCTCCGTGGCAGGGGGCCTTACCCCCTCCACTTT. Translating gives CASTVSLRGRGPYPLHF.

This clonotype was picked up a small number of times. The chain uses TRBV6-5 and TRBJ2-7; D unresolved. The V gene lost 0 bases and the J gene lost 4 bases, with 13 bases spanning the gap. The CDR3 runs 15 residues. Germline CDR1 MNHEY, CDR2 SVGAGI. CDR3 bases: TGTGCCAGCAGTTACTCGATATTCGCTGGGTACGAGCAGTACTTC. Its translation: CASSYSIFAGYEQYF.

This CDR3 is CASSTRQYPNYGYTF. The CDR3 nucleotides read TGTGCCAGCAGTACCAGACAGTACCCTAACTATGGCTACACCTTC. The chain recombines TRBV27 with TRBJ1-2, with D tentatively TRBD1 (5 bases). There are 15 residues in the CDR3. The germline V gene encodes CDR1 MNHEY and CDR2 SMNVEV (reference sequence). The V and J ends lost 5 bases and 0 bases respectively, with 13 bases between them.

The rearrangement joins TRBV7-9 to TRBJ1-6, with D possibly matching TRBD1 (6 bases). This CDR3 has 14 amino acids. In germline, CDR1 is SEHNR, CDR2 FQNEAQ (reference sequence). Deletions cut 5 bases from V and 11 bases from J, with 16 bases between. The CDR3 is CASSPPRGLTPLHF. The DNA for the CDR3 is TGTGCCAGCAGCCCCCCCCGGGGGCTAACACCCCTCCACTTT.

In this sample, this clonotype turned up a few times. The rearrangement joins TRBV4-1 to TRBJ1-2; a possible D gene is TRBD1 (6 bases). CDR1 is MGHRA, CDR2 YSYEKL, per germline. Trimming removed 0 bases at V and 2 bases at J, with 16 bases between. This CDR3 contains 17 residues. In DNA form, the CDR3 reads TGCGCCAGCAGCCAAGACGGTGGAGGGGGACAAAACTATGGCTACACCTTC. As protein: CASSQDGGGGQNYGYTF.

This clonotype was observed a few times. The chain is built from TRBV14 and TRBJ2-6; TRBD1 aligns across 7 bases. CDR1 and CDR2 (germline): SGHDN, FVKESK. V lost 1 base, J lost 2 bases, and 11 bases stayed unmatched. The CDR3 spans 19 residues. The chain's CDR3 is CASSQGGTDNPTGANVLTF. CDR3 DNA: TGTGCCAGCAGCCAAGGTGGGACAGACAACCCAACTGGGGCCAACGTCCTGACTTTC.

The chain carries TRBV11-2 and TRBJ2-1; D gene uncertain. Germline V gene sequence: CDR1 SGHAT, CDR2 FQNNGV. Trimming stripped 1 base from V and 8 bases from J, with 6 bases between. The CDR3 runs 12 residues. The CDR3 sequence is CASSLVDYEQFF. In nucleotides, the CDR3 is TGTGCCAGCAGCTTAGTCGACTATGAGCAGTTCTTC.